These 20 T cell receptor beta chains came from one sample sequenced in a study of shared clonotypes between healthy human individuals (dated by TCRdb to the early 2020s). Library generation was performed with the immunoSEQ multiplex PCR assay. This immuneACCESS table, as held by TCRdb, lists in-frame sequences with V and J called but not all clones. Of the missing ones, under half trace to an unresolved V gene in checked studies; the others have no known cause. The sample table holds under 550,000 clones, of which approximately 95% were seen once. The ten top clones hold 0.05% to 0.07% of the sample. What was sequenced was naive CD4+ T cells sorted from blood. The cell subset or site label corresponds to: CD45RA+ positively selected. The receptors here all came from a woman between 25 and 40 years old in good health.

CDR3 residues: CASSEVSGELFF. DNA for the CDR3: TGTGCCAGCAGTGAAGTGTCCGGGGAGCTGTTTTTT. The J gene is TRBJ2-2, the V gene TRBV25-1; no firm D call. Deletions cut 2 bases from V and 6 bases from J, with 4 bases between. From germline, CDR1 is MGHDK and CDR2 SYGVNS. This CDR3 is 12 amino acids long.

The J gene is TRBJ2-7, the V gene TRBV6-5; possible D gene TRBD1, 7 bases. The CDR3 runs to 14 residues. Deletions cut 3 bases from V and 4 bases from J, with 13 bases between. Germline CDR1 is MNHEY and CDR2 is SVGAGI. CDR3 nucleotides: TGTGCCAGCAGTTATGGACAGGAGGGGTACGAGCAGTACTTC. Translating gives CASSYGQEGYEQYF.

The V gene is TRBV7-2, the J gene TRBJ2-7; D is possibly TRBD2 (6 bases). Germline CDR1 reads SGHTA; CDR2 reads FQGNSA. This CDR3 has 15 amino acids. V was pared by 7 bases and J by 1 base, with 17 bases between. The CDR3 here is CASILMAGTSYEQYF. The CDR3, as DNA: TGTGCCAGCATCCTTATGGCGGGGACGTCCTACGAGCAGTACTTC.

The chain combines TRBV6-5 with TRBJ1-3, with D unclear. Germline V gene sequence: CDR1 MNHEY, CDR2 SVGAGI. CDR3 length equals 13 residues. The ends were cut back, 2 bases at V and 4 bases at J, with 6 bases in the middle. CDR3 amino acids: CASSYEAGNTIYF. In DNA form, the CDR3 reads TGTGCCAGCAGTTACGAGGCCGGAAACACCATATATTTT.

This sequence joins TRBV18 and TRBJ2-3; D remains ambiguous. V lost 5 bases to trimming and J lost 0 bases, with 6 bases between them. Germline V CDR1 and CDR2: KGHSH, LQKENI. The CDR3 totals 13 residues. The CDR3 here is CASSSTSTDTQYF. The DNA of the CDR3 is TGTGCCAGCTCATCAACTAGCACAGATACGCAGTATTTT.

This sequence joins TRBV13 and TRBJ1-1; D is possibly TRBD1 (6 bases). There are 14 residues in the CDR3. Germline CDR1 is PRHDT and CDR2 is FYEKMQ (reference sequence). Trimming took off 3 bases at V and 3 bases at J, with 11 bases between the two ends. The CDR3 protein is CASSFQGKDTEAFF. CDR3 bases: TGTGCCAGCAGCTTCCAGGGGAAGGACACTGAAGCTTTCTTT.

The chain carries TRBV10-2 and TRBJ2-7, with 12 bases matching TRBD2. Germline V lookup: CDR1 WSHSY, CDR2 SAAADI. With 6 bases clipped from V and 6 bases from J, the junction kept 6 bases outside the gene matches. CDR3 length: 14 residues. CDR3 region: CASRLAGGSSEQYF. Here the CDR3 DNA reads TGCGCCAGCAGGCTAGCGGGAGGGAGCAGCGAGCAGTACTTC.

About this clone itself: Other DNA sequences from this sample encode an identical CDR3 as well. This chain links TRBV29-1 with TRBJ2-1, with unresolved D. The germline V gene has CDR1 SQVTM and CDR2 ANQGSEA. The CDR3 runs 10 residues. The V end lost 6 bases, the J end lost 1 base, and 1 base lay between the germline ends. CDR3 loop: CSVSYNEQFF. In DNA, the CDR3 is TGCAGCGTGTCCTACAATGAGCAGTTCTTC.

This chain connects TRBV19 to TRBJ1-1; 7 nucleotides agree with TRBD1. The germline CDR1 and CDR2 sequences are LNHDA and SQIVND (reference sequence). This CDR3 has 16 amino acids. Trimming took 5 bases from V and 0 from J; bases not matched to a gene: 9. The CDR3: CASSARTGRLNTEAFF. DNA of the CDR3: TGTGCCAGTAGTGCTCGGACAGGACGGTTGAACACTGAAGCTTTCTTT. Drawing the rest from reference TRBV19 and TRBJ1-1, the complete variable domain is DGGITQSPKYLFRKEGQNVTLSCEQNLNHDAMYWYRQDPGQGLRLIYYSQIVNDFQKGDIAEGYSVSREKKESFPLTVTSAQKNPTAFYLCASSARTGRLNTEAFFGQGTRLTVV.

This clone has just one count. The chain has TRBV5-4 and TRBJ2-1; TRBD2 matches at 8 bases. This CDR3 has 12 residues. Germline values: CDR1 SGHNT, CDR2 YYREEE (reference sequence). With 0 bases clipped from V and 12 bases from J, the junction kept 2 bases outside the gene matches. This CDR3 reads CASSLATSAQFF. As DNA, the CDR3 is TGTGCCAGCAGCTTGGCGACTAGCGCGCAGTTCTTC.

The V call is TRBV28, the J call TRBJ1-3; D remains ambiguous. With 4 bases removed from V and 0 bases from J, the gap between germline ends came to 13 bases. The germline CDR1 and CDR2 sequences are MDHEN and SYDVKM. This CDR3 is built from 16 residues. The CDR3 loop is CASSSPRRNSGNTIYF. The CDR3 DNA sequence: TGTGCCAGCAGTTCCCCAAGAAGGAACTCTGGAAACACCATATATTTT.

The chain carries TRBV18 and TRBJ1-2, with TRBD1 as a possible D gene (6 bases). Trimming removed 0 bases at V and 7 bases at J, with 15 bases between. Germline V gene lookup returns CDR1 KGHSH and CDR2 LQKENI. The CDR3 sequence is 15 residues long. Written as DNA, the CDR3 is TGTGCCAGCTCACCACCTGGGGGGCTCTCTTCTGGCTACACCTTC. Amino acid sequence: CASSPPGGLSSGYTF.

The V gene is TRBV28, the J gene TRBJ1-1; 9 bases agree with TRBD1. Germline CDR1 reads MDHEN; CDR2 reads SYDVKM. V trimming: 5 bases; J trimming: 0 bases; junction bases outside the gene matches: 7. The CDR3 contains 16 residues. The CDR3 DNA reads TGTGCCAGCAGTCTGTATGGGACAGGGATGAACACTGAAGCTTTCTTT. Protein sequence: CASSLYGTGMNTEAFF.

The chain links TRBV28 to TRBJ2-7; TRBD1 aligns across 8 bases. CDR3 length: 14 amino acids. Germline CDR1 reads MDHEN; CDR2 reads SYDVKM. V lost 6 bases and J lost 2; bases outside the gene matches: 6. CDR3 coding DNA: TGTGCCAGCAGCCCTCAGGGGGCTGCCTACGAGCAGTACTTC. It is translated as CASSPQGAAYEQYF.

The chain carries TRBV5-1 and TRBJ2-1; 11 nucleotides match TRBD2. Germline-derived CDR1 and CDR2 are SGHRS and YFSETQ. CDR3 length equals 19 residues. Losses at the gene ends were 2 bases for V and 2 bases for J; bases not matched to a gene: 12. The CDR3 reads CASSLYSGGLAETYNEQFF. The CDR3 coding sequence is TGCGCCAGCAGCTTATATTCAGGGGGACTAGCGGAGACCTACAATGAGCAGTTCTTC.

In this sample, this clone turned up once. CDR3 sequence: CASSQRTPYEQYF. The CDR3 DNA reads TGTGCCAGCAGCCAAAGAACCCCCTACGAGCAGTACTTC. V is TRBV7-9 and J is TRBJ2-7, with D unclear. This CDR3 comprises 13 residues. V lost 5 bases to trimming and J lost 2 bases, with 10 bases between them. Germline lookup yields CDR1 SEHNR and CDR2 FQNEAQ (reference sequence).

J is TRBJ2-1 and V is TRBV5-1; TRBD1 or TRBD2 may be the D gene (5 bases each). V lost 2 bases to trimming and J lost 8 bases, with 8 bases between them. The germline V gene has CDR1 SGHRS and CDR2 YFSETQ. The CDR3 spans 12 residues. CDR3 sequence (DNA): TGCGCCAGCAGCTTCGTGGGGGATGAGCAGTTCTTC. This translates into CASSFVGDEQFF.

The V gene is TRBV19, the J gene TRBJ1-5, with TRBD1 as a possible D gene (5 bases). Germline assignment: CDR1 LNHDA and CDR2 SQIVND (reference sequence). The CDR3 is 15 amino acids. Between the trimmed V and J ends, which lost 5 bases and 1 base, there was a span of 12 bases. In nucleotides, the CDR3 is TGTGCCAGTAGTCCTGCCCGGGACAGCAATCAGCCCCAGCATTTT. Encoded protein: CASSPARDSNQPQHF.

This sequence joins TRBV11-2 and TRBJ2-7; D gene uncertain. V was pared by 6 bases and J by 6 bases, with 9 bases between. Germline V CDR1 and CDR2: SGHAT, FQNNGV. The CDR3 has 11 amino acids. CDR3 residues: CASRAGPEQYF. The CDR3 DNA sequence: TGTGCCAGCAGAGCAGGACCCGAGCAGTACTTC. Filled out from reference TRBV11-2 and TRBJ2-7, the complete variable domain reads EAGVAQSPRYKIIEKRQSVAFWCNPISGHATLYWYQQILGQGPKLLIQFQNNGVVDDSQLPKDRFSAERLKGVDSTLKIQPAKLEDSAVYLCASRAGPEQYFGPGTRLTVT.

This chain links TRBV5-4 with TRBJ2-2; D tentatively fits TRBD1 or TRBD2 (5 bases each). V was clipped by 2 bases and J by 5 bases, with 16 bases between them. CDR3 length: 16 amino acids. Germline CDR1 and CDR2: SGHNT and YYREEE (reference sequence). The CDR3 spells CASSLIGARETGELFF. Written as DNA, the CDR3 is TGTGCCAGCAGCTTAATCGGGGCGAGGGAGACCGGGGAGCTGTTTTTT.